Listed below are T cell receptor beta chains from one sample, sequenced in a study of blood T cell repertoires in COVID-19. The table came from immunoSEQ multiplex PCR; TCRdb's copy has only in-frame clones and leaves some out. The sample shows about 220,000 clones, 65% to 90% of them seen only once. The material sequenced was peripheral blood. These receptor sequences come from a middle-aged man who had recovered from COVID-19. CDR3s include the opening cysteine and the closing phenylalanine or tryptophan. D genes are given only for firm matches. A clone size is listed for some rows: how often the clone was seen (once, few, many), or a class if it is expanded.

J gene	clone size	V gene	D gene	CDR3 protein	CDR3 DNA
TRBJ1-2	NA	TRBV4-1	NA	CASSQAGAASLNYGYTF	TGCGCCAGCAGCCAAGCAGGGGCCGCCAGCTTGAACTATGGCTACACCTTC
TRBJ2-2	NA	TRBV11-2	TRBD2	CASSLGASGSHTGELFF	TGTGCCAGCAGCTTAGGCGCTAGCGGGAGTCACACCGGGGAGCTGTTTTTT
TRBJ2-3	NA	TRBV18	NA	CASSPVAGRDTQYF	TGTGCCAGCTCACCAGTGGCGGGACGAGATACGCAGTATTTT
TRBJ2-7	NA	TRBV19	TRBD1	CASSISTGTGHYEQYF	TGTGCCAGTAGTATCAGTACTGGGACAGGTCACTACGAGCAGTACTTC
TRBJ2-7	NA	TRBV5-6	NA	CASSFQSDEQYF	TGTGCCAGCAGCTTTCAGTCCGACGAGCAGTACTTC
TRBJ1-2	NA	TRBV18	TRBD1	CASSRGQTRDYGYTF	TGTGCCAGCTCCCGGGGACAGACTAGGGACTATGGCTACACCTTC
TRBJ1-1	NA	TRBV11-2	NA	CASSLLGSHNTEAFF	TGTGCCAGCAGCTTATTGGGCAGCCATAACACTGAAGCTTTCTTT
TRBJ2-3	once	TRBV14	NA	CASSHRLAGGVGDTQYF	TGTGCCAGCAGCCATCGTCTGGCGGGTGGCGTCGGAGATACGCAGTATTTT
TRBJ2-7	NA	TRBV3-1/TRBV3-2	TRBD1	CATGTGVYEQYF	TGTGCCACCGGGACAGGGGTGTACGAGCAGTACTTC
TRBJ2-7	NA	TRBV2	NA	CASSRLRTTYEQYF	TGTGCCAGCAGTCGACTACGTACTACTTACGAGCAGTACTTC